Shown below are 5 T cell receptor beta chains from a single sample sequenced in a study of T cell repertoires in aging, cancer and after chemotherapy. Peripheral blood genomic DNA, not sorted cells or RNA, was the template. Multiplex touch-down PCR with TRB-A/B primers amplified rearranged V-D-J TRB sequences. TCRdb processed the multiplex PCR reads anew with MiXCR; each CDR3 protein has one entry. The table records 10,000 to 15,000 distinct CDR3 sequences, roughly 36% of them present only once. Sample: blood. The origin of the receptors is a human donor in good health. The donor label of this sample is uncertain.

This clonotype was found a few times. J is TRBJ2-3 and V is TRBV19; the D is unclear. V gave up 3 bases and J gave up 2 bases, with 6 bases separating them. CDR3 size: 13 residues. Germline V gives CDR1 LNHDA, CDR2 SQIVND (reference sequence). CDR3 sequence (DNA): TGTGCCAGTAGTATCACTCTCACAGATACGCAGTATTTT. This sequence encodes CASSITLTDTQYF.

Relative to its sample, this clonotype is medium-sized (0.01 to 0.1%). Written as DNA, the CDR3 is TGTGCCAGTAGCCGGGGGGGCCTGAACACCGGGGAGCTGTTTTTT. It yields the protein CASSRGGLNTGELFF. The chain uses TRBV19 and TRBJ2-2; 8 bases match TRBD2. CDR3 length: 15 residues. J lost 1 base, V lost 6 bases, and 4 bases had no gene match. Germline CDR1 LNHDA, CDR2 SQIVND (reference sequence).

DNA of the CDR3: TGTGCCAGCGCAGGGTCCCGCCGGGAGACCCAGTACTTC. Its translation is CASAGSRRETQYF. V and J are TRBV12-3 or TRBV12-4 and TRBJ2-5, with a weak D call TRBD1 (5 bases). V was shortened by 8 bases and J by 5 bases, with 15 bases between the two germline ends. This CDR3 region has 13 residues.

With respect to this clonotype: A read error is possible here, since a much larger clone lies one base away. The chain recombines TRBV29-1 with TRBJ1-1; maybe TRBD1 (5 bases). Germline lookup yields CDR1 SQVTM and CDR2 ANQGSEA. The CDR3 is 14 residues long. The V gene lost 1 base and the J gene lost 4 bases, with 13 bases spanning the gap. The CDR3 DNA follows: TGCAGCGTTGAAGTTATCGACAGTCCCACTGAAGCTTTCTTT. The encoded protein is CSVEVIDSPTEAFF.

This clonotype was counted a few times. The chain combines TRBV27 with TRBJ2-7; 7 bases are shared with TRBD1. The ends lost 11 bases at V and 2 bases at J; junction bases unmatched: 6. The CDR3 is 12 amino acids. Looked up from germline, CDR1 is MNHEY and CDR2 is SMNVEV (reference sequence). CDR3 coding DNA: TGTGCCGCCCGGGACAGAGCCTACGAGCAGTACTTC. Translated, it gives CAARDRAYEQYF.